One sample yielded the 21 T cell receptor beta chains listed below, sequenced in a study of long-term antiretroviral therapy in people with HIV. Sequencing relied on immunoSEQ assay v3.0, run at survey level. Measured with immunoSEQ multiplex PCR; TCRdb has only the in-frame clones, and not every one. The repertoire consists of about 35,000 clones, with 75% to 90% occurring once and the leading ten covering around 6.5%. The sample was unsorted PBMCs, taken 1 year after starting antiretroviral therapy. Source of these receptors: a man younger than 35 with HIV.

The chain employs TRBV6-1 and TRBJ2-7, with D unresolved. V lost 1 base to trimming and J lost 0 bases, with 10 bases between them. The CDR3 length is 15 residues. Germline V CDR1 and CDR2: MNHNS, SASEGT. CDR3 sequence (DNA): TGTGCCAGCAGTGAAGACAGTTCAAGCTCCTACGAGCAGTACTTC. Residues: CASSEDSSSSYEQYF.

V gene TRBV27 combines with J gene TRBJ2-2, with D uncertain. Germline CDR1 is MNHEY and CDR2 is SMNVEV (reference sequence). This CDR3 comprises 11 residues. Trimming pared 7 bases from V and 0 bases from J, leaving 0 bases between. This CDR3 is CASTNTGELFF. The CDR3 bases are TGTGCCAGCACGAACACCGGGGAGCTGTTTTTT.

This clone was observed a single time. This chain links TRBV19 with TRBJ1-1; the D is unclear. CDR3 length: 14 amino acids. Germline CDR1 and CDR2: LNHDA and SQIVND (reference sequence). The germline V and J ends were trimmed by 3 bases and 4 bases, with 12 bases remaining between them. The CDR3 nucleotides read TGTGCCAGTAGTATCAGCTCCTGGGCCACTGAAGCTTTCTTT. It encodes CASSISSWATEAFF.

The J gene is TRBJ2-1, the V gene TRBV15, with no clear D. V lost 8 bases and J lost 2, with 10 bases in between. The CDR3 contains 13 residues. CDR1 LNHNV and CDR2 YYDKDF come from the germline V gene (reference sequence). The CDR3 region has the DNA TGTGCCACCCGCGAGCCTCCCTACAATGAGCAGTTCTTC. The encoded protein is CATREPPYNEQFF. Combining the CDR3 with reference TRBV15 and TRBJ2-1 gives the whole variable domain DAMVIQNPRYQVTQFGKPVTLSCSQTLNHNVMYWYQQKSSQAPKLLFHYYDKDFNNEADTPDNFQSRRPNTSFCFLDIRSPGLGDTAMYLCATREPPYNEQFFGPGTRLTVL.

The chain links TRBV19 to TRBJ1-3; a weak D match, TRBD1 (6 bases). Per germline, CDR1 LNHDA and CDR2 SQIVND (reference sequence). This CDR3 has 16 amino acids. V lost 7 bases to trimming and J lost 0 bases, with 16 bases between them. The CDR3 here is CASTPRGAYSGNTIYF. The CDR3 nucleotides read TGTGCCAGTACCCCTCGGGGGGCGTACTCTGGAAACACCATATATTTT.

The chain employs TRBV7-9 and TRBJ1-5, with D possibly TRBD1 on 6 matching bases. Germline V gene data show CDR1 as SEHNR and CDR2 as FQNEAQ (reference sequence). The CDR3 consists of 16 residues. Trimming pared 5 bases from V and 3 bases from J, leaving 17 bases between. The CDR3, as DNA: TGTGCCAGCAGCGGGGGGGAGGGGGTCTTCAATCAGCCCCAGCATTTT. As protein: CASSGGEGVFNQPQHF.

This clone occurred once. The chain recombines TRBV5-8 with TRBJ1-1; no definite D call. CDR1 is SGHTS, CDR2 YDEGEE, per germline. Trimming removed 0 bases from V and 1 base from J, with 7 bases in between. This CDR3 region has 14 residues. CDR3 in amino acids: CASSLGLGNTEAFF. CDR3 DNA sequence: TGTGCCAGCAGCTTGGGATTGGGGAACACTGAAGCTTTCTTT.

The chain carries TRBV18 and TRBJ2-3; unclear D gene. V was pared by 2 bases and J by 1 base, with 7 bases between. Germline V gene lookup returns CDR1 KGHSH and CDR2 LQKENI. The CDR3 is made up of 14 amino acids. The CDR3 sequence: CASSPVMGTDTQYF. The DNA for the CDR3 is TGTGCCAGCTCACCAGTGATGGGCACAGATACGCAGTATTTT. Filled out from reference TRBV18 and TRBJ2-3, the complete variable domain reads NAGVMQNPRHLVRRRGQEARLRCSPMKGHSHVYWYRQLPEEGLKFMVYLQKENIIDESGMPKERFSAEFPKEGPSILRIQQVVRGDSAAYFCASSPVMGTDTQYFGPGTRLTVL.

J is TRBJ2-5 and V is TRBV7-2; a possible D gene is TRBD2 (5 bases). The germline CDR1 and CDR2 sequences are SGHTA and FQGNSA. The CDR3 length is 17 residues. Deletions cut 0 bases from V and 2 bases from J, with 16 bases between. The CDR3, as DNA: TGTGCCAGCAGCTTAGCCCGACTGGGAAGCGGACAAGAGACCCAGTACTTC. This gives the protein CASSLARLGSGQETQYF.

The chain carries TRBV27 and TRBJ2-1; 12 bases match TRBD2. After removal of 3 bases from V and 10 bases from J, the junction contained 4 bases not matched to a gene. Germline values: CDR1 MNHEY, CDR2 SMNVEV (reference sequence). This CDR3 has 14 amino acids. CDR3 amino acids: CASSFRLAGDEQFF. CDR3 nucleotide sequence: TGTGCCAGCAGTTTCCGACTAGCGGGAGACGAGCAGTTCTTC.

This rearrangement joins TRBV18 to TRBJ2-7, with 7 positions matching TRBD1. This CDR3 has 14 amino acids. The germline V gene has CDR1 KGHSH and CDR2 LQKENI. Trimming removed 3 bases from V and 3 bases from J; junction bases left unmatched: 5. The CDR3: CASSPPGTVYEQYF. CDR3 DNA: TGTGCCAGCTCACCGCCCGGGACAGTCTACGAGCAGTACTTC.

The chain joins TRBV7-3 to TRBJ2-1; 8 bases fit TRBD2. The CDR3 is 15 amino acids. Germline values: CDR1 SGHTA, CDR2 FQGTGA. Trimming cost V 5 bases and J 9 bases; bases outside gene matches: 12. The CDR3 DNA reads TGTGCCAGCAGCCTTAGGGGGACTAGTATCAGTGAGCAGTTCTTC. It specifies CASSLRGTSISEQFF.

This clone was counted between two and nine times. The chain recombines TRBV6-5 with TRBJ1-1, with D possibly TRBD1 on 6 matching bases. V was shortened by 1 base and J by 1 base, with 13 bases between the two germline ends. This CDR3 contains 16 residues. Germline V gene data show CDR1 as MNHEY and CDR2 as SVGAGI. This chain's CDR3 is CASSYYRTVRNTEAFF. The CDR3 bases are TGTGCCAGCAGTTACTACCGGACAGTCAGGAACACTGAAGCTTTCTTT.

The chain couples TRBV14 to TRBJ2-7, with TRBD1 matching over 9 bases. CDR1 is SGHDN and CDR2 is FVKESK in the germline V gene. The CDR3 runs 15 residues. V lost 3 bases, J lost 2 bases, and 5 bases stayed unmatched. CDR3 region: CASSHSGTGPYEQYF. In nucleotides, the CDR3 is TGTGCCAGCAGCCATTCCGGGACAGGGCCCTACGAGCAGTACTTC.

The chain uses TRBV7-6 and TRBJ1-4; D is undetermined. Germline V gene data show CDR1 as SGHVS and CDR2 as FNYEAQ. V lost 5 bases, J lost 7 bases, and 17 bases lay in between. This CDR3 has 15 residues. CDR3 in amino acids: CASSPLGEQTEKLFF. The CDR3 DNA is TGTGCCAGCAGCCCCCTTGGAGAGCAGACTGAAAAACTGTTTTTT.

The chain joins TRBV7-9 to TRBJ2-7; 7 nucleotides agree with TRBD1. CDR1 and CDR2 from the germline V gene are SEHNR and FQNEAQ (reference sequence). Losses at the gene ends were 5 bases for V and 2 bases for J; bases not matched to a gene: 9. The CDR3 sequence is 15 residues long. CDR3 region: CASSVYRGRTYEQYF. CDR3 bases: TGTGCCAGCAGCGTATACAGGGGCCGTACCTACGAGCAGTACTTC.

This rearrangement joins TRBV27 to TRBJ1-1; D is possibly TRBD1 (5 bases). Trimming removed 3 bases from V and 4 bases from J, with 12 bases in between. Germline V gives CDR1 MNHEY, CDR2 SMNVEV (reference sequence). This CDR3 has 14 amino acids. As DNA, the CDR3 is TGTGCCAGCAGTTTGGCAGGGAGGGGCACTGAAGCTTTCTTT. Its protein is CASSLAGRGTEAFF.

The chain recombines TRBV13 with TRBJ2-7; TRBD1 matches 7 bases. V dropped 5 bases and J dropped 0; count of bases not matched to a gene: 7. The CDR3 runs 15 residues. Germline loops: CDR1 PRHDT, CDR2 FYEKMQ (reference sequence). The CDR3: CASSLRDSLSYEQYF. As DNA, the CDR3 is TGTGCCAGCAGCCTCCGGGACAGTCTCTCCTACGAGCAGTACTTC. Drawing the rest from reference TRBV13 and TRBJ2-7, the complete variable domain is AAGVIQSPRHLIKEKRETATLKCYPIPRHDTVYWYQQGPGQDPQFLISFYEKMQSDKGSIPDRFSAQQFSDYHSELNMSSLELGDSALYFCASSLRDSLSYEQYFGPGTRLTVT.

This clone was detected only once. The DNA of the CDR3 is TGTGCCAGCAGCTTAGCGGGGGGCACAGATACGCAGTATTTT. This sequence encodes CASSLAGGTDTQYF. The chain links TRBV7-9 to TRBJ2-3; D tentatively reads TRBD1 or TRBD2 (5 bases each). V lost 0 bases and J lost 1, with 5 bases in between. Germline V lookup: CDR1 SEHNR, CDR2 FQNEAQ (reference sequence). The CDR3 spans 14 residues.

The chain links TRBV19 to TRBJ1-5; possibly TRBD1 for D (5 bases). CDR1 and CDR2 from the germline V gene are LNHDA and SQIVND (reference sequence). Between the trimmed V and J ends, which lost 5 bases and 0 bases, there was a span of 8 bases. The CDR3 is 14 amino acids. CDR3 region: CASSPGYSNQPQHF. The CDR3 bases are TGTGCCAGTAGTCCAGGGTATAGCAATCAGCCCCAGCATTTT.

The chain combines TRBV27 with TRBJ1-5; 9 bases match TRBD1. The length of the CDR3 is 15 residues. Germline V CDR1 and CDR2: MNHEY, SMNVEV (reference sequence). With V trimmed by 6 bases and J by 7 bases, 10 bases remained unmatched. CDR3 loop: CASSGTGISKQPQHF. The CDR3 DNA reads TGTGCCAGCAGCGGGACAGGGATATCAAAACAGCCCCAGCATTTT.